These 6 T cell receptor beta chains share one sample of origin, sequenced in a study of siplizumab effects on memory and regulatory T cells. The method was immunoSEQ multiplex PCR; TCRdb's version includes in-frame clones alone and lacks a portion of them. The sample consists of about 40,000 clones, around 89% of them appearing once. Sequencing was performed on naive CD4+ T cells sorted from blood. These receptors all come from a human donor in good health.

This clone was found once. This sequence joins TRBV9 and TRBJ1-2; D possibly corresponds to TRBD1 (5 bases). The CDR3 runs to 13 residues. Germline CDR1 and CDR2: SGDLS and YYNGEE. V gave up 1 base and J gave up 2 bases, with 6 bases separating them. CDR3 sequence (DNA): TGTGCCAGCAGCGTACAGGGAAACTATGGCTACACCTTC. Encoded protein: CASSVQGNYGYTF.

The rearrangement links TRBV5-1 to TRBJ2-2, with D perhaps TRBD1 (6 bases). The V end was cut by 3 bases, the J end by 5 bases, with 14 bases between. Germline CDR1 is SGHRS and CDR2 is YFSETQ. The CDR3 extends over 15 amino acids. The CDR3 DNA sequence: TGCGCCAGCAGCTCGGCCGAAGGGGGAACCGGGGAGCTGTTTTTT. It yields the protein CASSSAEGGTGELFF.

V usage is TRBV6-6 and J usage is TRBJ2-7; D tentatively fits TRBD1 or TRBD2 (5 bases each). CDR1 is MNHNY and CDR2 is SVGAGI in the germline V gene (reference sequence). The CDR3 covers 15 residues. Trimming took 2 bases from V and 6 from J, leaving 17 bases between them. CDR3 nucleotide sequence: TGTGCCAGCAGTTACCCAAATTCCGGGACCAGCGAGCAGTACTTC. This translates into CASSYPNSGTSEQYF.

The chain employs TRBV19 and TRBJ2-7; possibly TRBD2 for D (6 bases). V was shortened by 3 bases and J by 0 bases, with 9 bases between the two germline ends. This CDR3 has 14 residues. Germline values: CDR1 LNHDA, CDR2 SQIVND (reference sequence). The CDR3 reads CASSMRTNSYEQYF. CDR3 nucleotide sequence: TGTGCCAGTAGTATGAGGACTAACTCCTACGAGCAGTACTTC.

J is TRBJ1-2 and V is TRBV5-5; D is perhaps TRBD1 (5 bases). This CDR3 contains 13 residues. Germline values: CDR1 SGHKS, CDR2 YYEKEE (reference sequence). V shed 5 bases and J shed 7 bases, with 15 bases lying between them. In nucleotides, the CDR3 is TGTGCCAGCAGTTACAGGCCGGACGGTGGCTACACCTTC. It codes for CASSYRPDGGYTF. The whole variable domain, remainder taken from reference TRBV5-5 and TRBJ1-2, is DAGVTQSPTHLIKTRGQQVTLRCSPISGHKSVSWYQQVLGQGPQFIFQYYEKEERGRGNFPDRFSARQFPNYSSELNVNALLLGDSALYLCASSYRPDGGYTFGSGTRLTVV.

This clone appeared a single time. The chain is built from TRBV19 and TRBJ2-7, with 7 bases fitting TRBD1. The CDR3 loop spans 12 amino acids. Germline assignment: CDR1 LNHDA and CDR2 SQIVND (reference sequence). V dropped 7 bases and J dropped 6; count of bases not matched to a gene: 6. The chain's CDR3 is CASKDPGGEQYF. CDR3 sequence (DNA): TGTGCCAGTAAAGATCCAGGGGGCGAGCAGTACTTC. Based on the CDR3 plus reference TRBV19 and TRBJ2-7, the full variable domain is DGGITQSPKYLFRKEGQNVTLSCEQNLNHDAMYWYRQDPGQGLRLIYYSQIVNDFQKGDIAEGYSVSREKKESFPLTVTSAQKNPTAFYLCASKDPGGEQYFGPGTRLTVT.